These 28 T cell receptor beta chains were all obtained from the same sample, sequenced in a study of cytomegalovirus exposure and HLA in healthy donors. Assay used: immunoSEQ multiplex PCR; TCRdb lists only in-frame clones, some missing. The sample lists 300,000 to 450,000 clones; about nine tenths were seen once. The sequenced sample consisted of PBMCs. These receptors were obtained from a woman between 18 and 30 years old in good health and CMV-seronegative.

The genes are TRBV6-6 and TRBJ2-1; 9 nucleotides agree with TRBD1. Unmatched junction bases numbered 6, after V lost 4 bases and J lost 8 bases. CDR3 length equals 14 residues. The germline V gene has CDR1 MNHNY and CDR2 SVGAGI (reference sequence). This CDR3 is CASSLQGAGDEQFF. The CDR3, as DNA: TGTGCCAGCAGTTTACAGGGGGCCGGCGATGAGCAGTTCTTC.

The chain has TRBV15 and TRBJ2-2, with 12 nucleotides matching TRBD2. Germline CDR1 and CDR2: LNHNV and YYDKDF (reference sequence). The CDR3 covers 18 residues. Germline trimming cut 0 bases from V and 5 bases from J; bases unmatched to any gene: 7. The DNA for the CDR3 is TGTGCCACCAGCAGAGACCTCCTAGCGGGAGGGGGAACCGGGGAGCTGTTTTTT. Encoded protein: CATSRDLLAGGGTGELFF.

This chain links TRBV7-6 with TRBJ1-6, with a possible D match to TRBD1 (6 bases). Trimming removed 1 base at V and 10 bases at J, with 14 bases between. Germline V gene sequence: CDR1 SGHVS, CDR2 FNYEAQ. This CDR3 has 15 amino acids. The DNA of the CDR3 is TGTGCCAGCAGCTTAGGAACAGGGCCAGGCTCACCCCTCCACTTT. Protein: CASSLGTGPGSPLHF.

This clone was observed once. The chain combines TRBV5-1 with TRBJ2-7; tentative D call: TRBD1 (6 bases). The CDR3 is 15 amino acids. V dropped 0 bases and J dropped 2 bases, with 12 bases sitting between them. CDR1 SGHRS and CDR2 YFSETQ come from the germline V gene. CDR3 loop: CASSLEIQGAYEQYF. The DNA of the CDR3 is TGCGCCAGCAGCTTGGAAATACAGGGTGCCTACGAGCAGTACTTC.

The CDR3 nucleotides read TGCGCCAGCAGCTTGCGGGGGGGAAGCACAGATACGCAGTATTTT. This translates into CASSLRGGSTDTQYF. The V and J genes are TRBV5-1 and TRBJ2-3, with TRBD2 identical over 8 bases. This CDR3 comprises 15 residues. Losses at the gene ends were 1 base for V and 0 bases for J; bases not matched to a gene: 1. Germline CDR1 and CDR2: SGHRS and YFSETQ.

The chain combines TRBV7-2 with TRBJ2-5, with 9 bases that match TRBD1. The V gene end was trimmed by 6 bases and the J gene end by 7 bases; junction bases not matched to a gene: 9. Germline CDR1 and CDR2: SGHTA and FQGNSA. This CDR3 has 14 amino acids. The CDR3 loop is CASRTSGQGATQYF. DNA for the CDR3: TGTGCCAGCAGAACCTCGGGACAGGGCGCGACCCAGTACTTC.

The chain employs TRBV10-1 and TRBJ1-1, with TRBD1 identical over 8 bases. From germline, CDR1 is WNHNN and CDR2 SYGVQD (reference sequence). Trimming at V came to 6 bases and at J to 10 bases, leaving 13 bases not matched to a gene. CDR3 length: 14 residues. The CDR3 bases are TGCGCCAGCAGCGGCCGGGCAGGGGGCTCCGGAGCTTTCTTT. This encodes CASSGRAGGSGAFF.

The chain joins TRBV10-1 to TRBJ1-2; 8 bases line up with TRBD1. CDR1 is WNHNN, CDR2 SYGVQD, per germline (reference sequence). V lost 6 bases, J lost 1 base, and 10 bases stayed unmatched. The CDR3 has 16 residues. CDR3 sequence reads: CASSLRRDRINYGYTF. In DNA, the CDR3 is TGCGCCAGCAGCCTCCGGAGGGACAGGATTAACTATGGCTACACCTTC.

This rearrangement joins TRBV10-3 to TRBJ1-2, with 12 bases aligning to TRBD1. Germline V gene data show CDR1 as ENHRY and CDR2 as SYGVKD. After removal of 7 bases from V and 5 bases from J, the junction contained 8 bases not matched to a gene. The CDR3 totals 15 residues. The CDR3 sequence is CAITSGTGGVYGYTF. The CDR3 nucleotides read TGTGCCATCACTTCCGGGACAGGGGGCGTTTATGGCTACACCTTC.

CDR3 residues: CASSKDGHFESTEAFF. CDR3 sequence (DNA): TGCGCCAGCAGCAAAGACGGACACTTTGAAAGCACTGAAGCTTTCTTT. This chain connects TRBV5-1 to TRBJ1-1, with D possibly TRBD1 on 5 matching bases. The CDR3 spans 16 residues. The germline gives CDR1 SGHRS, CDR2 YFSETQ. Trimming pared 4 bases from V and 4 bases from J, leaving 20 bases between.

The rearrangement links TRBV6-6 to TRBJ2-1, with TRBD2 matching 9 bases. CDR3 length: 15 amino acids. Looked up from germline, CDR1 is MNHNY and CDR2 is SVGAGI (reference sequence). Trimming removed 7 bases from V and 8 bases from J; junction bases left unmatched: 12. This chain's CDR3 is CASTPRGGGAHEQFF. CDR3 bases: TGTGCCAGCACTCCGAGGGGCGGGGGGGCACATGAGCAGTTCTTC.

V usage is TRBV30 and J usage is TRBJ2-1; the match to TRBD2 covers 12 bases. The CDR3 is 16 residues long. V dropped 5 bases and J dropped 7; count of bases not matched to a gene: 12. Germline V gene lookup returns CDR1 GTSNPN and CDR2 SVGIG (reference sequence). The CDR3 here is CAWGGRITSGRNEQFF. For the CDR3, the DNA is TGTGCCTGGGGAGGGCGTATTACTAGCGGGAGGAATGAGCAGTTCTTC.

The V gene is TRBV2, the J gene TRBJ2-3; tentative D call: TRBD2 (5 bases). The CDR3 sequence is 17 residues long. The V gene lost 7 bases and the J gene lost 0 bases, with 20 bases spanning the gap. Germline V gene sequence: CDR1 SNHLY, CDR2 FYNNEI. CDR3: CASIPSEGRLSTDTQYF. The CDR3 bases are TGTGCCAGCATACCAAGCGAGGGTCGTTTAAGCACAGATACGCAGTATTTT. Full variable domain (rest looked up from reference TRBV2 and TRBJ2-3): EPEVTQTPSHQVTQMGQEVILRCVPISNHLYFYWYRQILGQKVEFLVSFYNNEISEKSEIFDDQFSVERPDGSNFTLKIRSTKLEDSAMYFCASIPSEGRLSTDTQYFGPGTRLTVL.

The rearrangement uses TRBV28 and TRBJ2-7, with a weak D call TRBD2 (5 bases). This CDR3 contains 14 residues. V gave up 4 bases and J gave up 7 bases, with 17 bases separating them. Germline loops: CDR1 MDHEN, CDR2 SYDVKM. DNA for the CDR3: TGTGCCAGCAGTTCCCCAGGCGGGTCGGGGGAGCAGTACTTC. It is translated as CASSSPGGSGEQYF.

The chain has TRBV5-6 and TRBJ2-3, with D possibly matching TRBD2 (7 bases). This CDR3 is built from 18 residues. Germline V gene lookup returns CDR1 SGHDT and CDR2 YYEEEE. The germline V and J ends were trimmed by 4 bases and 1 base, with 22 bases remaining between them. CDR3 sequence reads: CASSGKVWGGRGTDTQYF. In DNA, the CDR3 is TGTGCCAGCAGCGGAAAGGTGTGGGGGGGCCGTGGCACAGATACGCAGTATTTT.

This sequence joins TRBV30 and TRBJ2-7, with 9 bases fitting TRBD2. The CDR3 is 11 amino acids. The junction had 5 bases not matched to a gene; V was cut back by 8 bases and J by 6 bases. The V gene's germline CDR1 is GTSNPN and CDR2 SVGIG (reference sequence). The CDR3 spells CAGGLAREQYF. The CDR3 region has the DNA TGTGCCGGGGGACTAGCTCGCGAGCAGTACTTC.

The V call is TRBV28, the J call TRBJ2-7; the D gene is possibly TRBD1 (7 bases). V lost 3 bases and J 4 bases, leaving 16 bases between the germline ends. The CDR3 extends over 15 amino acids. Germline-derived CDR1 and CDR2 are MDHEN and SYDVKM. DNA of the CDR3: TGTGCCAGCAGTTTCGCAGGGGGGCCAGGTTACGAGCAGTACTTC. As protein: CASSFAGGPGYEQYF.

About this clone: Other DNA sequences within the sample encode an identical CDR3. J is TRBJ2-1 and V is TRBV5-1; TRBD2 might be the D (7 bases). Looked up from germline, CDR1 is SGHRS and CDR2 is YFSETQ. With 0 bases removed from V and 0 bases from J, the gap between germline ends came to 10 bases. CDR3 size: 16 residues. CDR3 in amino acids: CASSLGGGSSYNEQFF. The CDR3 nucleotides read TGCGCCAGCAGCTTGGGCGGGGGCAGCTCCTACAATGAGCAGTTCTTC.

The chain combines TRBV30 with TRBJ1-4; TRBD1 aligns across 10 bases. The CDR3 loop spans 14 amino acids. V lost 3 bases, J lost 6 bases, and 4 bases stayed unmatched. The germline gives CDR1 GTSNPN, CDR2 SVGIG (reference sequence). CDR3 loop: CAWRATGGYEKLFF. In DNA, the CDR3 is TGTGCCTGGAGGGCGACAGGGGGCTATGAAAAACTGTTTTTT.

The chain joins TRBV4-2 to TRBJ2-5; D not resolved. Germline lookup yields CDR1 LGHNA and CDR2 YNFKEQ. Trimming shortened V by 0 bases and J by 2 bases, and 7 bases separated the two germline ends. The CDR3 extends over 14 amino acids. The CDR3 sequence is CASSQEAVQETQYF. Here the CDR3 DNA reads TGTGCCAGCAGCCAAGAGGCGGTTCAAGAGACCCAGTACTTC.

V gene TRBV2 combines with J gene TRBJ2-1; 9 bases align to TRBD2. V gave up 6 bases and J gave up 4 bases; unmatched junction bases: 4. In germline, CDR1 is SNHLY, CDR2 FYNNEI. The CDR3 sequence is 14 residues long. The CDR3 reads CASRPTSGYNEQFF. CDR3 bases: TGTGCCAGCAGGCCGACTAGCGGATACAATGAGCAGTTCTTC.

The V and J genes are TRBV11-2 and TRBJ1-2; no definite D call. The germline V and J ends were trimmed by 3 bases and 5 bases, with 13 bases remaining between them. The V gene's germline CDR1 is SGHAT and CDR2 FQNNGV. The CDR3 has 14 residues. CDR3: CASSFVRSGYGYTF. In DNA form, the CDR3 reads TGTGCCAGCAGCTTTGTCCGCTCGGGTTATGGCTACACCTTC.

The chain uses TRBV6-1 and TRBJ2-1; TRBD2 aligns across 8 bases. Germline V lookup: CDR1 MNHNS, CDR2 SASEGT. This CDR3 contains 15 residues. V was pared by 1 base and J by 3 bases, with 2 bases of the junction left unmatched. CDR3 coding DNA: TGTGCCAGCAGTGAAGATGGGACTAGCTACAATGAGCAGTTCTTC. Translation: CASSEDGTSYNEQFF.

This clone was counted once. This sequence joins TRBV5-1 and TRBJ1-4; 12 bases match TRBD1. CDR3 length equals 17 residues. CDR1 and CDR2 (germline): SGHRS, YFSETQ. V shed 4 bases and J 2 bases; nucleotides not matched to a gene: 6. The CDR3 region is CASSTGTGGYTNEKLFF. CDR3 sequence (DNA): TGCGCCAGCAGCACCGGGACAGGGGGCTATACTAATGAAAAACTGTTTTTT.

This chain uses TRBV30 with TRBJ1-5; no clear D. The germline gives CDR1 GTSNPN, CDR2 SVGIG (reference sequence). The CDR3 is made up of 14 amino acids. The V end was cut by 0 bases, the J end by 6 bases, with 12 bases between. The CDR3 coding sequence is TGTGCCTGGAGTGTCCTCCAGTCTGGTCAGCCCCAGCATTTT. Encoded protein: CAWSVLQSGQPQHF.

This clone appeared once. The CDR3 region has the DNA TGTGCCAGCAGCTTAAGAGGGATCGGGGAGCAGTACTTC. Amino acids: CASSLRGIGEQYF. The J gene is TRBJ2-7, the V gene TRBV11-2; tentatively, D is TRBD2 (5 bases). CDR3 size: 13 residues. Germline-derived CDR1 and CDR2 are SGHAT and FQNNGV. Trimming removed 2 bases from V and 7 bases from J, with 12 bases in between.

The V call is TRBV5-1, the J call TRBJ1-1, with no clear D. The CDR3 spans 17 residues. Germline V gives CDR1 SGHRS, CDR2 YFSETQ. The V gene lost 4 bases and the J gene lost 1 base, with 20 bases spanning the gap. This CDR3 reads CASSPRGALLGNTEAFF. In DNA form, the CDR3 reads TGCGCCAGCAGCCCTCGGGGAGCACTTTTGGGGAACACTGAAGCTTTCTTT. Complete variable domain (other parts from reference TRBV5-1 and TRBJ1-1): KAGVTQTPRYLIKTRGQQVTLSCSPISGHRSVSWYQQTPGQGLQFLFEYFSETQRNKGNFPGRFSGRQFSNSRSEMNVSTLELGDSALYLCASSPRGALLGNTEAFFGQGTRLTVV.

This chain joins TRBV9 and TRBJ1-3, with TRBD1 matching over 8 bases. Germline CDR1 SGDLS, CDR2 YYNGEE. Trimming at V came to 3 bases and at J to 0 bases, leaving 11 bases not matched to a gene. The CDR3 runs 18 residues. CDR3 nucleotides: TGTGCCAGCAGCGCAGTACCGGGACAGGTATTCTCTGGAAACACCATATATTTT. This encodes CASSAVPGQVFSGNTIYF.